The rows below give T cell receptor beta chains drawn from one sample of a study of identical twins. TCRdb processed the 5' RACE reads anew with MiXCR; each CDR3 protein has one entry. The sample holds about 240,000 distinct CDR3 sequences, about an eighth seen once. The same data also went into a second study, on yellow fever vaccine responses in identical twins.

Sequencing input: memory (CD45RO+) T cells sorted from blood. The receptors were sampled from a woman under 30 in good health. The CDR3 runs from the conserved cysteine through the conserved F or W. Fields, in order: clone size, V gene, D gene, J gene, CDR3 protein, CDR3 DNA. The D gene is left open where the match is weak. Clone size is shown for a subset of rows, as once, few, many or a class of expanded clone.

>many|TRBV5-1|TRBD2|TRBJ2-1
CASSHGAGVVDEQFF
TGCGCCAGCAGCCACGGAGCGGGAGTTGTGGATGAGCAGTTCTTC
>few|TRBV7-8|-|TRBJ1-2
CASSLGSYGYTF
TGTGCCAGCAGCTTAGGAAGTTATGGCTACACCTTC
>-|TRBV6-2/TRBV6-3|TRBD1|TRBJ2-2
CASRPGQVNTGELFF
TGTGCCAGCAGACCCGGACAGGTGAACACCGGGGAGCTGTTTTTT
>many|TRBV12-3/TRBV12-4|-|TRBJ2-3
CASSYSGRGTDTQYF
TGTGCCAGCAGTTATAGCGGTCGGGGCACAGATACGCAGTATTTT
>-|TRBV2|-|TRBJ1-2
CASSVKGNSDGYTF
TGTGCCAGCAGTGTAAAAGGGAATAGCGATGGCTACACCTTC
>few|TRBV7-9|-|TRBJ2-5
CASSFRLSGQETQYF
TGTGCCAGCAGCTTCCGTCTTAGCGGCCAAGAGACCCAGTACTTC
>-|TRBV20-1|TRBD2|TRBJ2-5
CSATRPRSGGHQETQYF
TGCAGTGCGACTCGCCCCCGTAGCGGGGGGCACCAAGAGACCCAGTACTTC
>-|TRBV2|TRBD2|TRBJ2-1
CASEERQISWGGGNEQFF
TGTGCCAGCGAGGAGCGACAAATTTCGTGGGGCGGGGGCAATGAGCAGTTCTTC
>-|TRBV5-1|TRBD2|TRBJ2-3
CASSRSGGHTDTQYF
TGCGCCAGCAGTAGGAGCGGGGGGCACACAGATACGCAGTATTTT
>-|TRBV12-5|TRBD2|TRBJ2-2
CASGLAGGPTGELFF
TGTGCTAGTGGTCTAGCGGGAGGCCCAACCGGGGAGCTGTTTTTT
>many|TRBV5-1|-|TRBJ2-1
CASIPPGYNEQFF
TGCGCCAGCATACCACCCGGGTACAATGAGCAGTTCTTC